The clone carrying this TCR beta chain was picked up a small number of times. Its antigen is not identified. Primers: 60 Vbeta forward and 13 Jbeta reverse. Original processing methods: An analysis that came later counted 80 million or so unique TCR beta chains, approximately 9.9 million shared. Using immunoSEQ multiplex PCR, the repertoire was profiled, and TCRdb retains in-frame clones only, with some absent. The V and J calls and clone size come from that table; D and trimming were worked out from the DNA. The sample consists of about 120,000 clones, around 60% of them appearing once. The source of the sample is a study of cytomegalovirus exposure and HLA in healthy donors. Trimming took off 7 bases at V and 0 bases at J, with 14 bases between the two ends. CDR1 and CDR2 from the germline V gene are MDHEN and SYDVKM. The length of the CDR3 is 15 residues. General observations from the study: Three chains linked to CMV were shown in vitro to be specific for CMV antigens.

The clonotype was recovered from a woman between 40 and 50 years old in good health and CMV-seropositive. This chain connects TRBV28 to TRBJ2-3, with D perhaps TRBD1 (6 bases). Sequenced input: PBMCs. The CDR3 nucleotides are TGTGCCAGCACCCGAGGGGGATTTAGCACAGATACGCAGTATTTT. Its protein product is CASTRGGFSTDTQYF. The full variable domain, with the rest looked up from reference TRBV28 and TRBJ2-3, is DVKVTQSSRYLVKRTGEKVFLECVQDMDHENMFWYRQDPGLGLRLIYFSYDVKMKEKGDIPEGYSVSREKKERFSLILESASTNQTSMYLCASTRGGFSTDTQYFGPGTRLTVL.